This T cell receptor (beta chain) was recovered during a study of post-analysis software for immune sequencing data. About the study: Secondary progressive, relapsing-remitting and progressive-relapsing multiple sclerosis were among the included disease courses.

Sequencing libraries made from TCR beta cDNA carried unique molecular identifiers. About 500,000 cDNA molecules came from around 1 to 9.1 million T cells. TCRdb used MiXCR to reprocess the PCR reads, holding one entry per CDR3 protein. The repertoire consists of hundreds of thousands of distinct CDR3 sequences, with approximately 30% occurring once and the leading ten covering around 0.6%. This clonotype was found many times. Its antigen is unidentified. Study-level results: About 5 TRBV segments, including TRBV5-6, TRBV5-1 and TRBV20-1, were more frequent in patients than controls. People with multiple sclerosis had a significantly lower normalized Chao1 diversity than controls did.

V trimming: 4 bases; J trimming: 5 bases; junction bases outside the gene matches: 12. The CDR3 is 15 residues long. Germline lookup yields CDR1 SGDLS and CDR2 YYNGEE. The chain recombines TRBV9 with TRBJ2-7; 7 nucleotides agree with TRBD1. The specimen was blood. The TCR sequence derives from a girl under 18 with multiple sclerosis. The CDR3 protein is CASSPRTGRRNEQYF. CDR3 bases: TGTGCCAGCAGCCCCCGGACAGGCCGTAGGAACGAGCAGTACTTC.